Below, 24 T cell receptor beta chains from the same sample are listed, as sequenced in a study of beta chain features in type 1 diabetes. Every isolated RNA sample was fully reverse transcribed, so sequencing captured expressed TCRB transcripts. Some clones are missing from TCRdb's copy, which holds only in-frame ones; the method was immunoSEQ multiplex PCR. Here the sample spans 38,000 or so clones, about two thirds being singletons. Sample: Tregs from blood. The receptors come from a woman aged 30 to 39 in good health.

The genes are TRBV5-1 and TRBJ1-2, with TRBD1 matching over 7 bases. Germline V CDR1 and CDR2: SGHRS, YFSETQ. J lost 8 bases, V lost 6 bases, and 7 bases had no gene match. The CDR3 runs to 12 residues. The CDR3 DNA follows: TGCGCCAGCACCCGACAGGGTCGGGGCTACACCTTC. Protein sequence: CASTRQGRGYTF. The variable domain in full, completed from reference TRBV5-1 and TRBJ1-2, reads KAGVTQTPRYLIKTRGQQVTLSCSPISGHRSVSWYQQTPGQGLQFLFEYFSETQRNKGNFPGRFSGRQFSNSRSEMNVSTLELGDSALYLCASTRQGRGYTFGSGTRLTVV.

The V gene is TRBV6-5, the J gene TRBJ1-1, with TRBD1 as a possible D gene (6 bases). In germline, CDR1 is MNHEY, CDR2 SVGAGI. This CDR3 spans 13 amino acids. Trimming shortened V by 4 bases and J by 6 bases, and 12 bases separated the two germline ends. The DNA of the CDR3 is TGTGCCAGCAGTTCAGGGGACGGGGCTGAAGCTTTCTTT. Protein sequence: CASSSGDGAEAFF.

The CDR3 protein is CATSLPGGWRETQYF. CDR3 coding DNA: TGTGCCACCAGCCTACCCGGGGGTTGGAGGGAGACCCAGTACTTC. V and J are TRBV15 and TRBJ2-5, with D perhaps matching TRBD2 (6 bases). Between the trimmed V and J ends, which lost 5 bases and 5 bases, there was a span of 18 bases. CDR1 and CDR2 from the germline V gene are LNHNV and YYDKDF (reference sequence). The CDR3 contains 15 residues. Looking up the rest from reference TRBV15 and TRBJ2-5 gives the full variable domain: DAMVIQNPRYQVTQFGKPVTLSCSQTLNHNVMYWYQQKSSQAPKLLFHYYDKDFNNEADTPDNFQSRRPNTSFCFLDIRSPGLGDTAMYLCATSLPGGWRETQYFGPGTRLLVL.

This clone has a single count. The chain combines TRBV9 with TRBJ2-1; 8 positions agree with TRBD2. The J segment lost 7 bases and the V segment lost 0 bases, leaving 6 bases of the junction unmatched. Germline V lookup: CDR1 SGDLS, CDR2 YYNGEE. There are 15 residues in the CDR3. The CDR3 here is CASSVAGPGGNEQFF. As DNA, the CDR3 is TGTGCCAGCAGCGTAGCCGGGCCGGGGGGGAATGAGCAGTTCTTC.

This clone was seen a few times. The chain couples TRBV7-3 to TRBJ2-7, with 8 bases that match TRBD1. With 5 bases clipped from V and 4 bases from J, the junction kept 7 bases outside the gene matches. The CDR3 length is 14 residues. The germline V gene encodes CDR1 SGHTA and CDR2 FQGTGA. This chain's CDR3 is CASSVARGPYEQYF. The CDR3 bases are TGTGCCAGCAGCGTCGCCAGGGGGCCTTACGAGCAGTACTTC.

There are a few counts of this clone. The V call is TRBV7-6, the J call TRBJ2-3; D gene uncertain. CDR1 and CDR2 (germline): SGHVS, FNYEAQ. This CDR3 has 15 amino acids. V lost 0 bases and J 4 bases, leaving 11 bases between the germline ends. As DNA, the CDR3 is TGTGCCAGCAGCTTAGCGCGGTTCAGTCCAGATACGCAGTATTTT. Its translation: CASSLARFSPDTQYF.

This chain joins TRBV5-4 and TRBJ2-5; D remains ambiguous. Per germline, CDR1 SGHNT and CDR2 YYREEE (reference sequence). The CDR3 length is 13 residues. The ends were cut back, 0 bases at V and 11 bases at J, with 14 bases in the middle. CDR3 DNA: TGTGCCAGCAGCTTGGTGGCGGCCAAGGAGCAGTACTTC. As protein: CASSLVAAKEQYF. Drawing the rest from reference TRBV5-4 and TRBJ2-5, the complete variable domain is ETGVTQSPTHLIKTRGQQVTLRCSSQSGHNTVSWYQQALGQGPQFIFQYYREEENGRGNFPPRFSGLQFPNYSSELNVNALELDDSALYLCASSLVAAKEQYFGPGTRLLVL.

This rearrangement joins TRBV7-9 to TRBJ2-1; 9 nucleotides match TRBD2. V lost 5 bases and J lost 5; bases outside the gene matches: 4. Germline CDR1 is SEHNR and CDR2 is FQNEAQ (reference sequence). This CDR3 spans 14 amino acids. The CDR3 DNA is TGTGCCAGCAGCCCTAGCGGGGCCCACAATGAGCAGTTCTTC. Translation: CASSPSGAHNEQFF.

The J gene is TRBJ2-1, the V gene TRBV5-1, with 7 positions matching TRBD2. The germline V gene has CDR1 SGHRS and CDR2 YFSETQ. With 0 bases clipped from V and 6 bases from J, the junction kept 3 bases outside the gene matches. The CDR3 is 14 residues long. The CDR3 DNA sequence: TGCGCCAGCAGCTTGGTAGCGGGTGGCAATGAGCAGTTCTTC. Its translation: CASSLVAGGNEQFF.

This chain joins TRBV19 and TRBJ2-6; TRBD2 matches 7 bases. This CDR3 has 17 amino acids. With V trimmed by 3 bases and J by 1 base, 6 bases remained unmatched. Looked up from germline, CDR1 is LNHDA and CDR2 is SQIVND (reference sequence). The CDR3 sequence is CASSIAGEASGANVLTF. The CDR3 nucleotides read TGTGCCAGTAGTATCGCGGGAGAGGCGTCTGGGGCCAACGTCCTGACTTTC. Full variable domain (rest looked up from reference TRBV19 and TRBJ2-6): DGGITQSPKYLFRKEGQNVTLSCEQNLNHDAMYWYRQDPGQGLRLIYYSQIVNDFQKGDIAEGYSVSREKKESFPLTVTSAQKNPTAFYLCASSIAGEASGANVLTFGAGSRLTVL.

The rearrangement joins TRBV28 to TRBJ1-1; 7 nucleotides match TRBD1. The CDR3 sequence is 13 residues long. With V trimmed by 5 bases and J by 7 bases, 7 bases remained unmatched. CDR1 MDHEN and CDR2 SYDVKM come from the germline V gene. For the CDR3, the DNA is TGTGCCAGCAGTCCCTACAGGGGACTTGAAGCTTTCTTT. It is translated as CASSPYRGLEAFF.

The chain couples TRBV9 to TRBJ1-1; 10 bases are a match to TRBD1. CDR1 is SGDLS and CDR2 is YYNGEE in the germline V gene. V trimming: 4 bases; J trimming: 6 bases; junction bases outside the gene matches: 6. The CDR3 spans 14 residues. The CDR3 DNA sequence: TGTGCCAGCAGCAGGGGGGGACAGGGGCCTGAAGCTTTCTTT. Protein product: CASSRGGQGPEAFF.

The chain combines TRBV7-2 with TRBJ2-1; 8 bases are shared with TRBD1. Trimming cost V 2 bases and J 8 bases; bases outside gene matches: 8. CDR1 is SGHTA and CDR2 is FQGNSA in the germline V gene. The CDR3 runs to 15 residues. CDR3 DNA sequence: TGTGCCAGCAGCTTAAAGTTGGCAGGGGGCGATGAGCAGTTCTTC. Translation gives CASSLKLAGGDEQFF.

CDR3 loop: CSVAGTGTNTEAFF. DNA of the CDR3: TGCAGCGTTGCAGGTACAGGGACCAACACTGAAGCTTTCTTT. The chain couples TRBV29-1 to TRBJ1-1, with D possibly TRBD1 on 6 matching bases. From germline, CDR1 is SQVTM and CDR2 ANQGSEA. The germline V and J ends were trimmed by 4 bases and 2 bases, with 14 bases remaining between them. The CDR3 contains 14 residues.

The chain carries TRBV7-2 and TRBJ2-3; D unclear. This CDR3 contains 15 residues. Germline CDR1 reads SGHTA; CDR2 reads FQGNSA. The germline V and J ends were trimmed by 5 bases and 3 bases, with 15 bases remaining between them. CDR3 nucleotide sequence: TGTGCCAGCAGCCCTGTGGCGGCGCCTACAGATACGCAGTATTTT. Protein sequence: CASSPVAAPTDTQYF. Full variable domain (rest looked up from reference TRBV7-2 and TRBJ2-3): GAGVSQSPSNKVTEKGKDVELRCDPISGHTALYWYRQSLGQGLEFLIYFQGNSAPDKSGLPSDRFSAERTGGSVSTLTIQRTQQEDSAVYLCASSPVAAPTDTQYFGPGTRLTVL.

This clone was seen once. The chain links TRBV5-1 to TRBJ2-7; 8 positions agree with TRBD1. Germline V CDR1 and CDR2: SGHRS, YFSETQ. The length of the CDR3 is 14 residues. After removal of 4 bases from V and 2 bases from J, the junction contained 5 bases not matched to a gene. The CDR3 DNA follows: TGCGCCAGCAGCGGGGGACAGGTGCCCTACGAGCAGTACTTC. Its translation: CASSGGQVPYEQYF.

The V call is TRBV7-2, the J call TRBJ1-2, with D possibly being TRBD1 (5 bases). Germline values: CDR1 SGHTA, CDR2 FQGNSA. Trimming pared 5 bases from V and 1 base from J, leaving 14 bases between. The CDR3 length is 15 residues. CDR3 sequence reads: CASSPQTAFNYGYTF. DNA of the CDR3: TGTGCCAGCAGCCCCCAGACAGCGTTTAACTATGGCTACACCTTC.

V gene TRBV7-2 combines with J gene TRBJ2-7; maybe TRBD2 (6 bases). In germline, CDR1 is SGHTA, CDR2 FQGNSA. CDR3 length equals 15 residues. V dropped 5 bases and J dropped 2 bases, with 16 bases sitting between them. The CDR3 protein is CASSPSAGPTYEQYF. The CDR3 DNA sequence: TGTGCCAGCAGCCCGTCGGCGGGGCCTACCTACGAGCAGTACTTC.

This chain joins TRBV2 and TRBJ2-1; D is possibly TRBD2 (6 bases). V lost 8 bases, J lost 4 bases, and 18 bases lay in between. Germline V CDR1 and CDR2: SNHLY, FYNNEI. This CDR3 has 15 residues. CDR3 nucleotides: TGTGCCAGCGCCTCGGGCGGGACCAAGTACAATGAGCAGTTCTTC. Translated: CASASGGTKYNEQFF. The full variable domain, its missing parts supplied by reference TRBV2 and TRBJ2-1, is EPEVTQTPSHQVTQMGQEVILRCVPISNHLYFYWYRQILGQKVEFLVSFYNNEISEKSEIFDDQFSVERPDGSNFTLKIRSTKLEDSAMYFCASASGGTKYNEQFFGPGTRLTVL.

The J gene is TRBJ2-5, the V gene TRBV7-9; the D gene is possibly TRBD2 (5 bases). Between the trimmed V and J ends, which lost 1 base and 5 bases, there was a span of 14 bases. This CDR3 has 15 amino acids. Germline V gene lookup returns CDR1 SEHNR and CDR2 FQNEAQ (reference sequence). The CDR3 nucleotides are TGTGCCAGCAGCTTAGATACGGGGTCGATGGAGACCCAGTACTTC. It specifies CASSLDTGSMETQYF.

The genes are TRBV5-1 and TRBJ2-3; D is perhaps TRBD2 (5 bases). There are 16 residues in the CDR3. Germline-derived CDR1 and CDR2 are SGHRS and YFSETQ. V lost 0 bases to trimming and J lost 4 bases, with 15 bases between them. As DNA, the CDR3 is TGCGCCAGCAGCTTGGCTGGGAGAGGGAGCGCAGATACGCAGTATTTT. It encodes CASSLAGRGSADTQYF.

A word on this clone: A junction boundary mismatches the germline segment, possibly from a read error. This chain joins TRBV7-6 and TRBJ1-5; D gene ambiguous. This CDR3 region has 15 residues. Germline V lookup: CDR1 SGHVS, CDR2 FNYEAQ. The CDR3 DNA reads TGTGCCAACAGCTTAGATCCTTTTAGCAATCAGCCCCAGCATTTT. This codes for CANSLDPFSNQPQHF.

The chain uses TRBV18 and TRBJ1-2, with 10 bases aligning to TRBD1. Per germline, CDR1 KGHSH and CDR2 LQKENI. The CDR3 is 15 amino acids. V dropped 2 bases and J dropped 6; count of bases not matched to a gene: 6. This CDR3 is CASSPGTGDKNGYTF. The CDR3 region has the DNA TGTGCCAGCTCACCAGGGACAGGGGATAAGAATGGCTACACCTTC.

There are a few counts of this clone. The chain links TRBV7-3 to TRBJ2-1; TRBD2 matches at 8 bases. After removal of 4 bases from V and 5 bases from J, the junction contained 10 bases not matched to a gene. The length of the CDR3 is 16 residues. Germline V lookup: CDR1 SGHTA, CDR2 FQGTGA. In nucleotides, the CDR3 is TGTGCCAGCAGCTCAATAGCGGGAAGAACAAACAATGAGCAGTTCTTC. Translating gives CASSSIAGRTNNEQFF. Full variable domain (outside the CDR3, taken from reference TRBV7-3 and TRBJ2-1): GAGVSQTPSNKVTEKGKYVELRCDPISGHTALYWYRQSLGQGPEFLIYFQGTGAADDSGLPNDRFFAVRPEGSVSTLKIQRTERGDSAVYLCASSSIAGRTNNEQFFGPGTRLTVL.